This T cell receptor beta chain came from a study of cytomegalovirus exposure and HLA in healthy donors. Findings and caveats of the study: Analyzed later, association rates of TCRs varied across HLA loci, with DRB1 most and HLA-C fewest.

As to this clone: What it binds is unknown. A junction end diverges from the germline sequence, so it may reflect a read error.

With 60 Vbeta and 13 Jbeta primers, the PCR was carried out. Sequencing was performed with immunoSEQ multiplex PCR; in TCRdb, only in-frame clones are kept and a portion is missing. With some 70,000 clones in the sample, the ten largest clones hold 0.83%. From germline, CDR1 is GTSNPN and CDR2 SVGIG (reference sequence). The CDR3 spans 15 residues. This clonotype was obtained from a boy between 5 and 17 years old in good health and CMV-seronegative. What was sequenced was PBMCs. The chain uses TRBV30 and TRBJ1-2; no clear D gene. The chain's CDR3 is CAWSGSRGYNYGHTF. CDR3 DNA: TGTGCCTGGAGTGGCTCACGGGGATATAACTATGGCCACACCTTC.